This TCR beta chain was observed in a study of blood T cells in healthy people across ages (dated by TCRdb to between 2014 and 2017). A note on the overall study: In model experiments, roughly one uniquely barcoded TCR beta cDNA molecule per two T cells was captured by template switching. Using the same blood draw, the study looked at two additional independent replicas of 1 million unique cDNA reads for two donors, one aged 18 to 30 and the other aged 80 or older. Donors of different ages were randomly distributed across sequencing lanes to avoid experimental bias. Age-related changes in TCR beta repertoire diversity were measured in the study by deep sequencing normalized with unique cDNA molecular identifiers. The donors were split into four age groups: young (average 16 years), middle-aged (about 40), aged (over 55) and long-lived (approximately 80). The full study reports these points: Because donor CMV infection status was unknown, age-related changes in expanded clonotypes were potentially confounded. As age increased, observed TCR beta diversity per million T cells dropped in a roughly linear way, and a significant reduction was already evident by age about 40. Total diversity estimates from one million sequenced T cells were considered lower bounds and underestimates. The long-lived group showed more naive CD4+ T cells, fewer expanded clones and increased TCR diversity than the aged group, suggesting age selection. There was a strong correlation between observed TCR beta diversity and the percentage of naive T cells measured by flow cytometry. Since profiling was done on bulk unsorted PBMCs, naive and antigen-experienced compartments could not be conclusively compared.

Systemically healthy Caucasian individuals from Russia, approximately 39 in total and aged about 6 to 95 years, were included as donors. About 9.1 milliliters of peripheral blood were collected from each donor into EDTA-treated Vacutainer tubes. Ficoll-Paque density-gradient centrifugation was used to isolate PBMCs, with at least 7 million per sample. Trizol reagent was used to extract total RNA from PBMCs, with at least 6 micrograms per sample. The percentages of naive CD45RAhigh/CD27high T cells were determined by flow cytometry on a PBMC aliquot from every donor. The CDR3 runs 13 amino acids, cysteine and phenylalanine included. The read is trimmed to its CDR3 DNA, 39 bases read in frame from base 1. Compared with germline, V lacks 6 bases and J lacks 7 bases; bases without a gene match: 4. CDR1 MNHEY and CDR2 SVGEGT were looked up in the germline V gene. In the case of this clonotype: Its binding antigen is unknown. The sample holds no much larger clone one base away, and base qualities are not on file.

Receptors were amplified or captured by 5' RACE. Sequencer: Illumina HiSeq 2500. The second PCR ran for about 7 to 11 cycles and used a J-beta primer mix along with a sample-barcoded 5' primer. A unique molecular identifier was introduced onto each TCR beta cDNA molecule by a template-switch 5' adaptor carrying 12 random nucleotides. Each sample yielded at least 2.5 million CDR3-containing paired-end reads. The Mint cDNA synthesis kit, primed by a TRBC-specific oligonucleotide, was used to synthesize first-strand cDNA from all RNA. All cDNA was treated with uracil-DNA glycosylase and then went through a first 18-cycle PCR with the universal primers M1SS and BC2_uni_R. The source study handled its data this way. For normalization, 1 million high-quality reads, each with a distinct molecular identifier, were randomly selected from each sample. Reads sharing molecular identifiers were discarded rather than binned into consensus sequences. MiTCR, set to a Q25 quality threshold and the strictest error-elimination algorithm, was used for CDR3 identification, clonotype clustering and error correction. A nonparametric unseen species model with Euler transformation was used to estimate a lower bound on total TCR beta diversity. TCRdb reprocessed the public reads (quality trimming at Q25 with fastp, clone calling with MiXCR) and kept in-frame beta chains. Rows with one shared CDR3 protein collapse into an entry with the most common genes and DNA. The V and J calls were not made by the authors but by TCRdb's processing. This sample holds some 730,000 distinct CDR3 sequences; about 20% were observed only once. 20% to 25% of the sample rests with the top ten.

This sequence originates from a man aged 70-80 years in good health. What was sequenced was blood. The chain is assembled from TRBV6-2 or TRBV6-3 and TRBJ1-4, with 8 bases aligning to TRBD1. The sequence in DNA is TGTGCCAGCAGCTTCGGACAGGGTGAAAAACTGTTTTTT. This sequence encodes CASSFGQGEKLFF.